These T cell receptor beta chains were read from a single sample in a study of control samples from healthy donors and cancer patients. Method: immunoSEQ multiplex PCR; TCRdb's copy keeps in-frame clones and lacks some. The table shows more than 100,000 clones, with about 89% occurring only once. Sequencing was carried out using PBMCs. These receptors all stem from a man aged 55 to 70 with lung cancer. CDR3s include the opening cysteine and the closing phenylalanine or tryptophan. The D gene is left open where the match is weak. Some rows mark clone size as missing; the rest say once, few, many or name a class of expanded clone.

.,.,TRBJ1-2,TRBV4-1,CASSQVEESGYTF,TGCGCCAGCAGCCAAGTTGAGGAGTCTGGCTACACCTTC
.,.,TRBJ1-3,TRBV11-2,CASSLGVAESGNTIYF,TGTGCCAGCAGTCTAGGGGTCGCAGAGTCTGGAAACACCATATATTTT
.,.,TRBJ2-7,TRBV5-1,CASSFGQGFEEQYF,TGCGCCAGCAGCTTCGGGCAGGGATTCGAAGAGCAGTACTTC
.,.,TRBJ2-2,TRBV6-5,CASSYGQAGDAGELFF,TGTGCCAGCAGTTACGGACAGGCGGGGGATGCCGGGGAGCTGTTTTTT
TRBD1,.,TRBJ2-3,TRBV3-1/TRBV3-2,CASSQATDRVGTDTQYF,TGTGCCAGCAGCCAAGCCACGGACAGGGTTGGCACAGATACGCAGTATTTT
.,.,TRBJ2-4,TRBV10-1,CASSESEKGPRNF,TGCGCCAGCAGTGAGTCGGAAAAGGGACCACGTAATTTC
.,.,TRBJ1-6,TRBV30,CAWSVPDLNSPLHF,TGTGCCTGGAGTGTGCCGGACCTCAATTCACCCCTCCACTTT
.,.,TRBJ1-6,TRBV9,CASSVATNSPLHF,TGTGCCAGCAGCGTAGCTACGAATTCACCCCTCCACTTT
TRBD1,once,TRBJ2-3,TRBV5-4,CASSVRQGGADTQYF,TGTGCCAGCAGCGTCCGACAGGGGGGGGCAGATACGCAGTATTTT
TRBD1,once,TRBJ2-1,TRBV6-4,CASSKSITGQGIDEQFF,TGTGCCAGCAGTAAGAGTATAACGGGACAGGGGATCGATGAGCAGTTCTTC
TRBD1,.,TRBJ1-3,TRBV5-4,CASSIEGQVNSGNTIYF,TGTGCCAGCAGCATAGAGGGACAGGTGAACTCTGGAAACACCATATATTTT
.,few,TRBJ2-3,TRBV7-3,CASSLTSGETDTQYF,TGTGCCAGCAGCTTAACATCGGGAGAGACAGATACGCAGTATTTT
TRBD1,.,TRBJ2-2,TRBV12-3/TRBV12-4,CASKTGAGELFF,TGTGCCAGCAAGACAGGGGCCGGGGAGCTGTTTTTT
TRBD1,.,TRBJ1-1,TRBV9,CASSVGDRAGVKNTEAFF,TGTGCCAGCAGCGTAGGGGACAGGGCCGGAGTAAAGAACACTGAAGCTTTCTTT
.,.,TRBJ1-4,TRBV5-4,CASPQALGEKLFF,TGTGCCAGCCCCCAGGCATTGGGGGAAAAACTGTTTTTT
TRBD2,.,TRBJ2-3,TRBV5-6,CASSPGGGVGTDTQYF,TGTGCCAGCAGCCCAGGTGGGGGGGTCGGCACAGATACGCAGTATTTT
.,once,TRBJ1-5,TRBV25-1,CASSADHNQPQHF,TGTGCCAGCAGTGCAGATCACAATCAGCCCCAGCATTTT
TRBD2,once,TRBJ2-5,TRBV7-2,CASSLGLARKETQYF,TGTGCCAGCAGCTTGGGACTAGCAAGGAAAGAGACCCAGTACTTC
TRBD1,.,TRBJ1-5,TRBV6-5,CASILEGAGQPQHF,TGTGCCAGCATCCTAGAGGGGGCGGGACAGCCCCAGCATTTT
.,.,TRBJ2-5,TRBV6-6,CASSYSTGPGSQYF,TGTGCCAGCAGTTACTCAACGGGGCCAGGGTCCCAGTACTTC
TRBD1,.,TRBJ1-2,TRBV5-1,CASSLTGYSSHGYTF,TGCGCCAGCAGCCTGACAGGGTATTCCTCTCATGGCTACACCTTC
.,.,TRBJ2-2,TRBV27,CASSLMGKVTGELFF,TGTGCCAGCAGTTTAATGGGGAAGGTTACCGGGGAGCTGTTTTTT
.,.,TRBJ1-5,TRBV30,CAWSGGLGNQPQHF,TGTGCCTGGAGTGGAGGTTTGGGGAATCAGCCCCAGCATTTT
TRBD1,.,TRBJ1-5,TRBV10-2,CASSESQGINQPQHF,TGCGCCAGCAGTGAGTCACAGGGGATTAATCAGCCCCAGCATTTT
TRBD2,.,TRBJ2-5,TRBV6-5,CASSFTSDQTQYF,TGTGCCAGCAGTTTTACTAGCGACCAGACCCAGTACTTC
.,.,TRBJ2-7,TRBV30,CAWTSGSYEQYF,TGTGCCTGGACAAGTGGGTCCTACGAGCAGTACTTC
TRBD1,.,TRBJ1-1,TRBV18,CASSPPTGFNSITEAFF,TGTGCCAGCTCACCCCCGACAGGGTTTAATTCGATCACTGAAGCTTTCTTT
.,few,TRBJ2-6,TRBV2,CANTPGLGANVLTF,TGTGCCAACACTCCCGGTCTTGGGGCCAACGTCCTGACTTTC
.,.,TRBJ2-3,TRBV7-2,CASSLAPGVLDTQYF,TGTGCCAGCAGCTTAGCGCCAGGGGTACTGGATACGCAGTATTTT
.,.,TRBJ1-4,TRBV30,CAWHGGLLNEKLFF,TGTGCCTGGCATGGGGGACTGTTAAATGAAAAACTGTTTTTT
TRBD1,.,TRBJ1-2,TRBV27,CASSFLGQGAGAGYTF,TGTGCCAGCAGTTTCCTCGGACAGGGCGCGGGGGCGGGCTACACCTTC
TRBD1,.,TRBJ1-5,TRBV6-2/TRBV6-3,CASSPRGPISQPQHF,TGTGCCAGCAGCCCCAGGGGGCCCATTAGTCAGCCCCAGCATTTT
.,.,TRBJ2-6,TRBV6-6,CASSSGANVLTF,TGTGCCAGCAGCTCTGGGGCCAACGTCCTGACTTTC
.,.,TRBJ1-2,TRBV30,CAWSSRLAGYGYTF,TGTGCCTGGAGCTCTAGACTGGCGGGCTATGGCTACACCTTC
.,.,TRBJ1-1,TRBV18,CASSQLQGNTEAFF,TGTGCCAGCTCACAGTTACAGGGGAACACTGAAGCTTTCTTT
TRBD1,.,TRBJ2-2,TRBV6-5,CASRTGVTFAGELFF,TGTGCCAGCAGAACAGGGGTGACTTTTGCCGGGGAGCTGTTTTTT
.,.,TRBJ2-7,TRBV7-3,CASSPGGAEQYF,TGTGCCAGCAGCCCAGGGGGGGCTGAGCAGTACTTC
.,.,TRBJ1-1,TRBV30,CAWREPARNTEAFF,TGTGCCTGGAGGGAACCCGCCCGGAACACTGAAGCTTTCTTT
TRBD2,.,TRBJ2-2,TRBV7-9,CASSFPGGADYDTGELFF,TGTGCCAGCAGCTTTCCCGGGGGGGCAGATTACGACACCGGGGAGCTGTTTTTT
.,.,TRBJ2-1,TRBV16,CASSRTVYNEQFF,TGTGCCAGCAGCCGGACAGTTTACAATGAGCAGTTCTTC
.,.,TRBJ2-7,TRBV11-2,CASSSRLDEQYF,TGTGCCAGCAGCTCACGACTCGACGAGCAGTACTTC
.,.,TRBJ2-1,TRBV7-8,CASRGRRDSWDEQFF,TGTGCCAGCAGGGGGCGGAGGGACTCCTGGGATGAGCAGTTCTTC